The 24 T cell receptor beta chains presented below share a single source sample, sequenced in a study of cytomegalovirus exposure and HLA in healthy donors. PCR primers comprised 60 Vbeta and 13 Jbeta primers. Sequenced by immunoSEQ multiplex PCR; TCRdb stores in-frame clones only, minus some. The repertoire holds 150,000 to 200,000 clones, approximately 80% seen once, with over 13% in the top ten. The sequencing sample was made of PBMCs. The source is a woman aged 40 to 49 in good health and CMV-seronegative.

As for this clone: The sample contains more than one DNA sequence encoding this CDR3. The chain joins TRBV11-3 to TRBJ2-7, with 10 bases that match TRBD2. Germline V gene data show CDR1 as SGHNT and CDR2 as YENEEA. The CDR3 consists of 15 residues. Germline trimming cut 5 bases from V and 2 bases from J; bases unmatched to any gene: 6. The CDR3 here is CASSIGLAATYEQYF. In nucleotides, the CDR3 is TGTGCCAGCAGCATCGGACTAGCGGCGACCTACGAGCAGTACTTC. The full variable domain, with the rest looked up from reference TRBV11-3 and TRBJ2-7, is EAGVVQSPRYKIIEKKQPVAFWCNPISGHNTLYWYLQNLGQGPELLIRYENEEAVDDSQLPKDRFSAERLKGVDSTLKIQPAELGDSAVYLCASSIGLAATYEQYFGPGTRLTVT.

The V gene is TRBV4-1, the J gene TRBJ2-4; TRBD2 matches at 7 bases. The length of the CDR3 is 16 residues. Losses at the gene ends were 1 base for V and 3 bases for J; bases not matched to a gene: 6. Germline V lookup: CDR1 MGHRA, CDR2 YSYEKL. This chain's CDR3 is CASSQVSRGGKNIQYF. The CDR3, as DNA: TGCGCCAGCAGCCAAGTATCACGCGGGGGCAAAAACATTCAGTACTTC.

The CDR3 DNA sequence: TGCGCCAGCAGTCGGGGAGACGGTAGCGAGACCCAGTACTTC. It is translated as CASSRGDGSETQYF. V gene TRBV5-1 combines with J gene TRBJ2-5; perhaps TRBD2 as D (5 bases). This CDR3 is 14 amino acids long. Germline assignment: CDR1 SGHRS and CDR2 YFSETQ. Deletions cut 5 bases from V and 5 bases from J, with 16 bases between.

This clone has a single count. V usage is TRBV7-3 and J usage is TRBJ2-1, with TRBD2 identical over 9 bases. CDR1 is SGHTA and CDR2 is FQGTGA in the germline V gene. With 9 bases clipped from V and 5 bases from J, the junction kept 11 bases outside the gene matches. The CDR3 contains 15 residues. CDR3 nucleotides: TGTGCCAGTAGACCGGGACTAGCTCCCCACAATGAGCAGTTCTTC. This sequence encodes CASRPGLAPHNEQFF.

The chain links TRBV10-1 to TRBJ2-3; 10 bases match TRBD2. V shed 3 bases, J shed 6 bases, and the junction held 3 bases outside the gene matches. In germline, CDR1 is WNHNN, CDR2 SYGVQD (reference sequence). CDR3 length: 14 residues. Here the CDR3 DNA reads TGCGCCAGCAGTGACGCAGCGGGGGGGGATACGCAGTATTTT. It translates to CASSDAAGGDTQYF.

The chain has TRBV21-1 and TRBJ2-3; the table's TRBD1 call for D was not verified on the DNA. TRBV21-1 is described as a pseudogene. The CDR3 is 19 residues long. The CDR3 region has the DNA TGTGCCAGCATCAGGACAGGGGAACTTGCGGGGGGTCAGGGAGATACGCAGTATTTT. It translates to CASIRTGELAGGQGDTQYF.

This chain uses TRBV18 with TRBJ1-1; tentatively, D is TRBD1 (6 bases). Germline V gene sequence: CDR1 KGHSH, CDR2 LQKENI. Trimming took off 3 bases at V and 0 bases at J, with 14 bases between the two ends. This CDR3 contains 16 residues. The CDR3 DNA is TGTGCCAGCTCACCGGGGGGGGCTCTAGTGAACACTGAAGCTTTCTTT. This translates into CASSPGGALVNTEAFF.

This chain joins TRBV7-3 and TRBJ1-2; 8 nucleotides line up with TRBD1. Germline-derived CDR1 and CDR2 are SGHTA and FQGTGA. CDR3 size: 12 residues. J was trimmed by 13 bases and V by 2 bases; bases with no gene match: 6. CDR3 bases: TGTGCCAGCAGCTTAGGACAGGGTCCGTTCACCTTC. It is translated as CASSLGQGPFTF.

This clone has a handful of counts. The chain carries TRBV27 and TRBJ2-7; tentative D call: TRBD1 (6 bases). Per germline, CDR1 MNHEY and CDR2 SMNVEV (reference sequence). This CDR3 region has 14 residues. The germline V and J ends were trimmed by 3 bases and 0 bases, with 9 bases remaining between them. The CDR3 DNA follows: TGTGCCAGCAGTTTTGGGGGCCGCTCCTACGAGCAGTACTTC. Its translation is CASSFGGRSYEQYF.

CDR3 nucleotides: TGTGCCAGCTCACCACCCGGTTTCTCTGGGGCCAACGTCCTGACTTTC. It translates to CASSPPGFSGANVLTF. The chain employs TRBV18 and TRBJ2-6; the D is unclear. Trimming shortened V by 0 bases and J by 0 bases, and 6 bases separated the two germline ends. Germline V gene data show CDR1 as KGHSH and CDR2 as LQKENI. The CDR3 is 16 residues long.

J is TRBJ2-3 and V is TRBV11-3; TRBD2 matches at 12 bases. The CDR3 runs 16 residues. Trimming removed 5 bases from V and 1 base from J; junction bases left unmatched: 4. Germline CDR1 and CDR2: SGHNT and YENEEA. CDR3 sequence (DNA): TGTGCCAGCAGCACCGGGACTAGCGGGCGCACAGATACGCAGTATTTT. This translates into CASSTGTSGRTDTQYF.

The chain carries TRBV4-1 and TRBJ2-6, with D hard to call. CDR1 is MGHRA and CDR2 is YSYEKL in the germline V gene. V dropped 4 bases and J dropped 0 bases, with 13 bases sitting between them. The CDR3 loop spans 17 amino acids. Here the CDR3 DNA reads TGCGCCAGCAGCCTTACGAGACGGAGCTCTGGGGCCAACGTCCTGACTTTC. Translated, it gives CASSLTRRSSGANVLTF.

The gene calls are TRBV11-2 and TRBJ2-5; 15 bases line up with TRBD2. CDR3 length equals 16 residues. V was pared by 5 bases and J by 5 bases, with 6 bases of the junction left unmatched. CDR1 is SGHAT, CDR2 FQNNGV, per germline. CDR3 amino acids: CASSPGLAGGRETQYF. CDR3 nucleotides: TGTGCCAGCAGCCCAGGACTAGCGGGGGGGCGTGAGACCCAGTACTTC. Complete variable domain (other parts from reference TRBV11-2 and TRBJ2-5): EAGVAQSPRYKIIEKRQSVAFWCNPISGHATLYWYQQILGQGPKLLIQFQNNGVVDDSQLPKDRFSAERLKGVDSTLKIQPAKLEDSAVYLCASSPGLAGGRETQYFGPGTRLLVL.

The chain joins TRBV9 to TRBJ2-1; 12 bases are shared with TRBD2. Germline V CDR1 and CDR2: SGDLS, YYNGEE. The CDR3 runs 21 residues. J gave up 0 bases and V 3 bases, and 16 bases lay outside the gene matches. The CDR3 DNA follows: TGTGCCAGCAGCGCCTCAGGGTTCCGCACTAGCGGGAGGAGCTCCTACAATGAGCAGTTCTTC. It specifies CASSASGFRTSGRSSYNEQFF.

This clone was observed once. This chain joins TRBV30 and TRBJ1-2; D remains unclear. CDR3 length: 14 residues. In germline, CDR1 is GTSNPN, CDR2 SVGIG (reference sequence). Trimming shortened V by 4 bases and J by 4 bases, and 16 bases separated the two germline ends. The CDR3 is CAWMPPGERYGYTF. The CDR3 DNA follows: TGTGCCTGGATGCCCCCCGGGGAACGCTATGGCTACACCTTC. The whole variable domain, filled in from reference TRBV30 and TRBJ1-2, reads SQTIHQWPATLVQPVGSPLSLECTVEGTSNPNLYWYRQAAGRGLQLLFYSVGIGQISSEVPQNLSASRPQDRQFILSSKKLLLSDSGFYLCAWMPPGERYGYTFGSGTRLTVV.

This chain uses TRBV2 with TRBJ2-7; 12 nucleotides align to TRBD2. V dropped 11 bases and J dropped 2; count of bases not matched to a gene: 22. Germline V lookup: CDR1 SNHLY, CDR2 FYNNEI. The CDR3 has 19 residues. The CDR3 nucleotides read TGTGCCTCCCAGGCCACTAGCGGGGGGCTCTTGATTGTACCCTACGAGCAGTACTTC. This encodes CASQATSGGLLIVPYEQYF.

CDR3 DNA: TGTGCCAGCAGCCACGACTTACAGGAGAGTGAAAAACTGTTTTTT. Translating gives CASSHDLQESEKLFF. The chain couples TRBV4-2 to TRBJ1-4, with D tentatively TRBD1 (5 bases). The CDR3 spans 15 residues. V was pared by 3 bases and J by 7 bases, with 15 bases between. Germline lookup yields CDR1 LGHNA and CDR2 YNFKEQ.

CDR3 sequence (DNA): TGTGCCACCAGTAATCCTGGGGCGGTGGACGCTGAAGCTTTCTTT. Protein sequence: CATSNPGAVDAEAFF. This sequence joins TRBV19 and TRBJ1-1; perhaps TRBD1 as D (5 bases). V shed 10 bases and J shed 6 bases, with 24 bases lying between them. The CDR3 spans 15 residues. Germline V CDR1 and CDR2: LNHDA, SQIVND (reference sequence).

The chain employs TRBV6-6 and TRBJ2-3, with unresolved D. Germline CDR1 and CDR2: MNHNY and SVGAGI (reference sequence). The V and J ends lost 0 bases and 4 bases respectively, with 5 bases between them. The CDR3 has 13 amino acids. CDR3 loop: CASSYSFADTQYF. For the CDR3, the DNA is TGTGCCAGCAGTTACTCGTTCGCAGATACGCAGTATTTT.

This clone was recorded only once. Here the CDR3 DNA reads TGTGCCAGCAGACAGGGATTAAAGGAAAAACTGTTTTTT. Translating gives CASRQGLKEKLFF. The chain has TRBV5-4 and TRBJ1-4; possibly TRBD1 for D (6 bases). This CDR3 region has 13 residues. The germline gives CDR1 SGHNT, CDR2 YYREEE (reference sequence). V lost 5 bases, J lost 8 bases, and 13 bases lay in between.

The V call is TRBV28, the J call TRBJ1-1; 12 positions agree with TRBD1. The CDR3 is 14 amino acids. Germline-derived CDR1 and CDR2 are MDHEN and SYDVKM. V lost 6 bases and J lost 12; bases outside the gene matches: 11. CDR3 nucleotide sequence: TGTGCCAGCAGGAACCGGGACAGGGGGCGAGAAACTTTCTTT. It translates to CASRNRDRGRETFF.

The rearrangement uses TRBV23-1 and TRBJ2-7; possible D gene TRBD1, 6 bases. TRBV23-1 is an ORF for which the function is uncertain. V shed 10 bases and J shed 7 bases, with 8 bases lying between them. The CDR3 length is 9 residues. The chain's CDR3 is CAKQGEQYF. CDR3 coding DNA: TGCGCCAAACAGGGTGAGCAGTACTTC.

This clone was seen only a few times. The chain employs TRBV13 and TRBJ1-2; TRBD1 is a possible D gene (5 bases). Trimming stripped 2 bases from V and 7 bases from J, with 17 bases between. Germline lookup yields CDR1 PRHDT and CDR2 FYEKMQ (reference sequence). CDR3 size: 15 residues. The chain's CDR3 is CASSLSGVRGSGYTF. The CDR3 nucleotides read TGTGCCAGCAGCTTATCGGGGGTGCGCGGTAGTGGCTACACCTTC.

This clone has more than one count but fewer than ten. This chain uses TRBV5-8 with TRBJ2-7, with 10 bases matching TRBD2. Germline assignment: CDR1 SGHTS and CDR2 YDEGEE. The CDR3 contains 16 residues. The trim removed 0 bases at V and 0 bases at J, leaving 3 bases unmatched. The DNA for the CDR3 is TGTGCCAGCAGCTTGGGTAGCGGGAGGTTCTCCTACGAGCAGTACTTC. Translation gives CASSLGSGRFSYEQYF.